This TCR beta chain was obtained from a study of T cell repertoires in ileal Crohn's disease. Study conclusions and caveats: Mucosal expansions were suggested to be mainly CD8 T cells.

Germline V CDR1 and CDR2: MNHEY, SVGAGI. Losses at the gene ends were 0 bases for V and 7 bases for J; bases not matched to a gene: 11. The CDR3 is made up of 16 amino acids. The sorted cells were lamina propria lymphocytes from surgical specimens, first isolated by density gradient. Some clones are missing from TCRdb's copy, which holds only in-frame ones; the method was immunoSEQ multiplex PCR. The sample holds 130 to 150 clones, around three fifths seen once. As regards this clone: Its antigen is as yet unknown.

The sample was CD8+ T cells sorted from the ileum. This chain uses TRBV6-5 with TRBJ1-1, with 7 nucleotides matching TRBD1. This receptor was taken from an adult with Crohn's disease. CDR3 in amino acids: CASSYSIIDRENEAFF. The CDR3 coding sequence is TGTGCCAGCAGTTACTCGATAATAGACAGGGAGAATGAAGCTTTCTTT.